The text below deals with one T cell receptor beta chain. This sample stems from a study of blood T cell repertoires in COVID-19. TCRdb's copy holds only in-frame clones and misses some; the assay was immunoSEQ multiplex PCR. The sample has around 250,000 clones; around four fifths are singletons. Per the germline V gene, CDR1 is MNHEY and CDR2 is SMNVEV (reference sequence). The CDR3 runs 15 residues. V gave up 6 bases and J gave up 5 bases; unmatched junction bases: 9. This sequence originates from a man aged 55 to 70 who had recovered from COVID-19. Sequenced input: peripheral blood. J is TRBJ1-5 and V is TRBV27; 8 positions match TRBD1. The CDR3 bases are TGTGCCAGCAGAGCACAGGGGGGGTTTGATCAGCCCCAGCATTTT. It codes for CASRAQGGFDQPQHF.